This T cell receptor (beta chain) was found in a study of T cells after posttransplantation cyclophosphamide. V trimming: 6 bases; J trimming: 0 bases; junction bases outside the gene matches: 8. CDR3 length: 17 amino acids. Germline V gives CDR1 MNHEY, CDR2 SMNVEV (reference sequence). This clone came up many times. The target antigen is unknown. Busulfan-fludarabine conditioning, marrow transplant, and cyclophosphamide on days +3 and +4 were administered. TCRdb keeps only in-frame clones here, not all; method: immunoSEQ multiplex PCR. Found here are about 3,800 clones, no singletons; the ten largest cover under 15%. Study-wide points: After PTCy, TRB diversity resembled that of CNI/methotrexate controls.

This TCR came from a female patient between 18 and 30 years old who received an allogeneic stem cell transplant from an unrelated donor, was CMV-positive, and had acute GVHD only. A subset of T cells may come from the graft donor. The source material was PBMCs, sampled after allogeneic stem cell transplant with posttransplant cyclophosphamide. The chain couples TRBV27 to TRBJ2-3, with 11 bases that match TRBD2. The chain's CDR3 is CASRPRTSGLSTDTQYF. DNA of the CDR3: TGTGCCAGCAGGCCAAGGACTAGCGGGCTGAGCACAGATACGCAGTATTTT.